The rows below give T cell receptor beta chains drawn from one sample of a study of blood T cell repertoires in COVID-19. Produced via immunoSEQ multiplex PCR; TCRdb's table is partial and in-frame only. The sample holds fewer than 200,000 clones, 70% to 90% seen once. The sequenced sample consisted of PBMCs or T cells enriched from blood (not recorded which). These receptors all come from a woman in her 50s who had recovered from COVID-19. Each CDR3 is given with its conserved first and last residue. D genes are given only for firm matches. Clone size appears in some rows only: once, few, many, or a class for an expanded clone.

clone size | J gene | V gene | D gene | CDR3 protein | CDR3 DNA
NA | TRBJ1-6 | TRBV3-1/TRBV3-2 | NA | CASSQLPYREAGRSPLHF | TGTGCCAGCAGCCAACTTCCCTACCGGGAGGCAGGAAGGAGCCCCCTCCACTTT
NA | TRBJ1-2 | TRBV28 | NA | CASSFGQGVYGYTF | TGTGCCAGCAGTTTTGGCCAAGGGGTTTATGGCTACACCTTC
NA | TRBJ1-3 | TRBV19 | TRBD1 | CASGRDSSGNTIYF | TGTGCCAGTGGCCGGGACAGCTCTGGAAACACCATATATTTT
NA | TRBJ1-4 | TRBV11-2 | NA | CASRNGQSDNEKLFF | TGTGCCAGCAGGAACGGACAGTCGGATAATGAAAAACTGTTTTTT
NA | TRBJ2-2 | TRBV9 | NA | CASSGGGVNTGELFF | TGTGCCAGCAGCGGGGGCGGAGTAAACACCGGGGAGCTGTTTTTT
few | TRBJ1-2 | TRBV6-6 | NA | CASSPPFNYGYTF | TGTGCCAGCAGTCCCCCCTTTAACTATGGCTACACCTTC
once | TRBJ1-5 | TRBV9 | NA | CASSVGREEGQPQHF | TGTGCCAGCAGCGTAGGAAGGGAGGAGGGCCAGCCCCAGCATTTT
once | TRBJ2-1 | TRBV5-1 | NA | CASQPASWGEQFF | TGCGCCAGCCAACCGGCTAGCTGGGGTGAGCAGTTCTTC
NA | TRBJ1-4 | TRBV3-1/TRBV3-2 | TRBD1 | CASSQGTGRSNEKLFF | TGTGCCAGCAGCCAAGGGACAGGGAGGTCAAATGAAAAACTGTTTTTT
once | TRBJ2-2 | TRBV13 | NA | CASSSNTGELFF | TGTGCCAGCAGCTCTAACACCGGGGAGCTGTTTTTT
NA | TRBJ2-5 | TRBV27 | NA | CASRETSQETQYF | TGTGCCAGCAGGGAGACTAGTCAAGAGACCCAGTACTTC
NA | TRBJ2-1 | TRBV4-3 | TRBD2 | CASSQVLLAGEGPYNEQFF | TGCGCCAGCAGCCAAGTCTTACTAGCGGGAGAGGGACCCTACAATGAGCAGTTCTTC
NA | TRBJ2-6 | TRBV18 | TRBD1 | CASSPSQGDVLTF | TGTGCCAGCTCACCTTCACAGGGGGACGTCCTGACTTTC
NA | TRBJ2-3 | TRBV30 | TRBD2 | CAWTPREESTDTQYF | TGTGCCTGGACCCCGCGGGAGGAAAGCACAGATACGCAGTATTTT
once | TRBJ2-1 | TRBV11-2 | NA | CASSSRSRGDEQFF | TGTGCCAGCAGCTCCCGATCTAGGGGCGATGAGCAGTTCTTC
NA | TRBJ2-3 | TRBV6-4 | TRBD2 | CATAASGGSGTDTQYF | TGTGCCACAGCGGCTAGCGGGGGTAGTGGCACAGATACGCAGTATTTT
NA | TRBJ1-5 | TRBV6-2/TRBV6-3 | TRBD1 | CASSYTGGQPQHF | TGTGCCAGCAGTTATACAGGGGGACAGCCCCAGCATTTT
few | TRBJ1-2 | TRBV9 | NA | CASSVDDGSLPDYGYTF | TGTGCCAGCAGCGTAGATGACGGGTCCCTGCCCGACTATGGCTACACCTTC
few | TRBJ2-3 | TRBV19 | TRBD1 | CASSMRGRGDTQYF | TGTGCCAGTAGTATGAGGGGCAGGGGGGATACGCAGTATTTT
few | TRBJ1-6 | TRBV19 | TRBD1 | CASSPFTGENSPLHF | TGTGCCAGTAGCCCATTTACAGGGGAAAATTCACCCCTCCACTTT
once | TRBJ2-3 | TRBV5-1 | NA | CASSLMAGRIVTDTQYF | TGCGCCAGCAGCTTGATGGCTGGGAGAATCGTGACAGATACGCAGTATTTT
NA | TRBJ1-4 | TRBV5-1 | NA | CASSLVYGGSANEKLFF | TGCGCCAGCAGCTTGGTGTATGGGGGCAGTGCTAATGAAAAACTGTTTTTT
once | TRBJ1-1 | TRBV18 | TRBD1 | CASSEGAMTNTEAFF | TGTGCCAGCTCGGAGGGGGCGATGACGAACACTGAAGCTTTCTTT